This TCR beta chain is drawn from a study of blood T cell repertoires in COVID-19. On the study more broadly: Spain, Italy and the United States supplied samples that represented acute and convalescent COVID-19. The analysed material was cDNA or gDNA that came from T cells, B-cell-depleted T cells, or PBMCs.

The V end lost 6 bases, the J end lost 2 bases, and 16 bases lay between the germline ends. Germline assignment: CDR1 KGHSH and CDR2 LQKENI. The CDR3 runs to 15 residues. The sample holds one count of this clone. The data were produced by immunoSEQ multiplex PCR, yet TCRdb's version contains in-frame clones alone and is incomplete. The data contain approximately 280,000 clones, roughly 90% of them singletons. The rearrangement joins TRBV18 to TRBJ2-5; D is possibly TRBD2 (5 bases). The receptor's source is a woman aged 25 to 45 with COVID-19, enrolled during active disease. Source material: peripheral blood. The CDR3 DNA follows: TGTGCCAGCTCTCCCTCGAGGGCCAGACAAGAGACCCAGTACTTC. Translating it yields CASSPSRARQETQYF.